This T cell receptor beta chain was sequenced in a study of ipilimumab plus nivolumab after autologous stem cell transplantation. Study as a whole: Typical patient got a few ipilimumab doses and about eight nivolumab doses (median). Study-wide results and caveats: TCR repertoire, Treg phenotype and gut microbiota reportedly support more study of this approach.

In the case of this clone: Its antigen is not identified.

Sequencing was performed with immunoSEQ multiplex PCR; in TCRdb, only in-frame clones are kept and a portion is missing. This repertoire shows over 80,000 clones, about 83% found once; its top ten account for around 2%. Germline CDR1 KGHSH, CDR2 LQKENI. V dropped 8 bases and J dropped 6; count of bases not matched to a gene: 8. The CDR3 has 14 amino acids. Starting 14 to 28 days after autologous transplant, ipilimumab 1 mg/kg was given. Dosing: nivolumab 3 mg/kg IV, weeks 1, 4, 7, 10, then every two weeks to week 26. Sequencing was performed on PBMCs, taken in a trial of ipilimumab plus nivolumab as post-transplant consolidation. The genes are TRBV18 and TRBJ1-5; TRBD1 matches 9 bases. This TCR derives from a male donor with diffuse large B-cell lymphoma. CDR3 region: CASHRDREGQPQHF. CDR3 coding DNA: TGTGCCAGCCACCGGGACAGGGAAGGTCAGCCCCAGCATTTT.